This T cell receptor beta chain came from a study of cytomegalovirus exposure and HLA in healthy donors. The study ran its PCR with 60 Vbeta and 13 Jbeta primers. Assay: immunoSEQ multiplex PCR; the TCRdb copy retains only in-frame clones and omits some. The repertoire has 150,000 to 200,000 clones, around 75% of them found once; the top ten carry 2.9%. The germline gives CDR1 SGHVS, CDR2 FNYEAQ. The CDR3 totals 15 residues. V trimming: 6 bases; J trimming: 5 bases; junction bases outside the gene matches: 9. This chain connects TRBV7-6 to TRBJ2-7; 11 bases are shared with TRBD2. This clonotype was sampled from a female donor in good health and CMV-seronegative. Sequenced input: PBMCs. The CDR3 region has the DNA TGTGCCAGCAGTTATACTAGCGGGAGAACGGACGAGCAGTACTTC. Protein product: CASSYTSGRTDEQYF.